This section outlines one T cell receptor (beta chain) sequence together with its context. The antigen is not known. The data stem from a study of T-cell memory formation after mild COVID-19. Study-wide context: TCR clustering was largely donor specific.

Study findings and constraints: Memory from before infection featured some responding clones, which suggests cross-reactive memory joined. A second wave expanding day 15 to 37 was CD4+-biased; contracting clones were balanced.

The CDR3 consists of 14 residues. Per germline, CDR1 SNHLY and CDR2 FYNNEI. Trimming cost V 7 bases and J 0 bases, with 13 bases left between them. UMIs and sample barcodes were carried by the TCR alpha and TCR beta cDNA libraries that 5'RACE produced using constant-segment primers. In TCRdb, the 5' RACE reads were re-called with MiXCR into one record per CDR3 protein. The profile shows roughly 250,000 distinct CDR3 sequences, approximately 16% of them singletons. This clonotype was obtained from a man younger than 30 who had mild COVID-19 (a few samples of this study predate the infection). Cell type and time point are not known. The sequencing sample was made of PBMCs or a T cell subset sorted from them (not recorded which). The genes are TRBV2 and TRBJ2-7; D unclear. CDR3 residues: CASKGSASSYEQYF. In DNA form, the CDR3 reads TGTGCCAGCAAAGGATCTGCTAGCTCCTACGAGCAGTACTTC. Full variable domain (rest looked up from reference TRBV2 and TRBJ2-7): EPEVTQTPSHQVTQMGQEVILRCVPISNHLYFYWYRQILGQKVEFLVSFYNNEISEKSEIFDDQFSVERPDGSNFTLKIRSTKLEDSAMYFCASKGSASSYEQYFGPGTRLTVT.